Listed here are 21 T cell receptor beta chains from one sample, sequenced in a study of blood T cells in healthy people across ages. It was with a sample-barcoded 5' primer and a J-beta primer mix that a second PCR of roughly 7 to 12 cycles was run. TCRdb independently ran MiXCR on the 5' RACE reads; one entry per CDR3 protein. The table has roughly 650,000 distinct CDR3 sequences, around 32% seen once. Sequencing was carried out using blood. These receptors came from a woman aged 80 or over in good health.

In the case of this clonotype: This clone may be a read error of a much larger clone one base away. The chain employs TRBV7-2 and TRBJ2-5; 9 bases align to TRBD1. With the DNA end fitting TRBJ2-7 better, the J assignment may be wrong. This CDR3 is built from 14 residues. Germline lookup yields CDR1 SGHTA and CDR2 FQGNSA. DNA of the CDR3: TGTGCCAGCAGCTGTACAGGGGGCCGAGACGAGCAGTACTTC. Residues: CASSCTGGRDEQYF.

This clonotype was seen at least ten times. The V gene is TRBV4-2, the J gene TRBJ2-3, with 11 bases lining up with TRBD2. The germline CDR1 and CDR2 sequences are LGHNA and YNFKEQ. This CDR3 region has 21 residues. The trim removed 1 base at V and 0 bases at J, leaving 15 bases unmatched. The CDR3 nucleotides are TGTGCCAGCAGCCAAGGTTTGATCCTAGCGGGGGGAGCTTCTAGCACAGATACGCAGTATTTT. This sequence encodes CASSQGLILAGGASSTDTQYF.

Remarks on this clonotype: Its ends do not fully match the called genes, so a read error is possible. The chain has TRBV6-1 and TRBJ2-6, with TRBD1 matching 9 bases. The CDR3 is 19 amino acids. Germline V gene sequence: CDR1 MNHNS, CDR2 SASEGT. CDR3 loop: CASSGFTDRGSGLANVPTF. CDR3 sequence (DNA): TGTGCCAGCAGTGGGTTTACGGACAGGGGATCGGGTTTGGCCAACGTCCCGACTTTC.

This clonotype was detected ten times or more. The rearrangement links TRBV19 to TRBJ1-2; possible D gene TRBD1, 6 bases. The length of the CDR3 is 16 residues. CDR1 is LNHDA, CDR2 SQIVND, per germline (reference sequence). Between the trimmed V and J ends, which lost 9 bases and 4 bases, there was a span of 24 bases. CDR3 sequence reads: CASTPSLDSGLYGYTF. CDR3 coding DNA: TGTGCCAGCACCCCCTCGCTGGACAGCGGACTCTATGGCTACACCTTC. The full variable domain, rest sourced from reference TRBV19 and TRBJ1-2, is DGGITQSPKYLFRKEGQNVTLSCEQNLNHDAMYWYRQDPGQGLRLIYYSQIVNDFQKGDIAEGYSVSREKKESFPLTVTSAQKNPTAFYLCASTPSLDSGLYGYTFGSGTRLTVV.

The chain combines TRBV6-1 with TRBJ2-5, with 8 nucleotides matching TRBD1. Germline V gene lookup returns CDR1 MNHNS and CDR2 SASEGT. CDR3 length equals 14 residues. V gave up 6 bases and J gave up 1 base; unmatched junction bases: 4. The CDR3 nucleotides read TGTGCCAGCAGAGCGACAGGGGCCCAAGAGACCCAGTACTTC. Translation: CASRATGAQETQYF.

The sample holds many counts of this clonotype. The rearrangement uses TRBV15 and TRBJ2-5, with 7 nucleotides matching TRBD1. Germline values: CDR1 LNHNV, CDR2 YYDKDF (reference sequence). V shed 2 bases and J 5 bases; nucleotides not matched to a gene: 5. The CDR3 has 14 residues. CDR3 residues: CATSRLQGRETQYF. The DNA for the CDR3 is TGTGCCACCAGCAGATTACAGGGGCGGGAGACCCAGTACTTC.

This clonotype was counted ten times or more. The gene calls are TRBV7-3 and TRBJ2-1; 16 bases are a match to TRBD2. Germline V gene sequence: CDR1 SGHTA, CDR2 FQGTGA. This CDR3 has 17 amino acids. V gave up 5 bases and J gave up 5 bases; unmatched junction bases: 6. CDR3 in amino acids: CASSPSGLAGGNNEQFF. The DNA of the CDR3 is TGTGCCAGCAGCCCGTCGGGACTAGCGGGGGGGAACAATGAGCAGTTCTTC.

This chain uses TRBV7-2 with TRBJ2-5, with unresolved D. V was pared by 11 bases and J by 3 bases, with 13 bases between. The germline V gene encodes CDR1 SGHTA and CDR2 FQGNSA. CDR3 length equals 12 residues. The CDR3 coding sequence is TGTGCCGGCGGCCGATATAAAGAGACCCAGTACTTC. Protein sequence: CAGGRYKETQYF. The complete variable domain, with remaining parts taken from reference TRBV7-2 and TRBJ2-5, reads GAGVSQSPSNKVTEKGKDVELRCDPISGHTALYWYRQSLGQGLEFLIYFQGNSAPDKSGLPSDRFSAERTGGSVSTLTIQRTQQEDSAVYLCAGGRYKETQYFGPGTRLLVL.

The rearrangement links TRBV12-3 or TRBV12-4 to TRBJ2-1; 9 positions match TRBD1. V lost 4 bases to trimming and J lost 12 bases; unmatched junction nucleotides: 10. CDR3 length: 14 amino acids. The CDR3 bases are TGTGCCAGCAGTTCCCGGGACAGGGCAGGGGTGCAGTTCTTC. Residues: CASSSRDRAGVQFF.

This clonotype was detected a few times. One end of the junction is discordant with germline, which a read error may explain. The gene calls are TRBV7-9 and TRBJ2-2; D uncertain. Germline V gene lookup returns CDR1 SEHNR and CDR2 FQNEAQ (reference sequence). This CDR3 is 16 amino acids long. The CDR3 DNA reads TGTGTCAGCAGCTTACGTCCCGGGCCTCGATCCGGGGAGCTGTTTTTT. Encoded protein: CVSSLRPGPRSGELFF.

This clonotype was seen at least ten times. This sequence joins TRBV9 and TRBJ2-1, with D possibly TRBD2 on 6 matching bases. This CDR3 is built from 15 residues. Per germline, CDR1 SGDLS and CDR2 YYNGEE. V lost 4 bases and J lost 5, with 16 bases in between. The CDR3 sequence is CASSLQGGLHNEQFF. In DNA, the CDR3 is TGTGCCAGCAGCCTCCAGGGAGGCCTCCACAATGAGCAGTTCTTC.

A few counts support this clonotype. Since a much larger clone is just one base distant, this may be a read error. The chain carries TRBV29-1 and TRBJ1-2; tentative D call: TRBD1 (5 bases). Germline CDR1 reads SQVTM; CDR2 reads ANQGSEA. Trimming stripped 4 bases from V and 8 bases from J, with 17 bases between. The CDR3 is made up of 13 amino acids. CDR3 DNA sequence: TGCAGCGTTGTCGTCCGGGACCGTAGGGGCTACACCTTC. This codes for CSVVVRDRRGYTF.

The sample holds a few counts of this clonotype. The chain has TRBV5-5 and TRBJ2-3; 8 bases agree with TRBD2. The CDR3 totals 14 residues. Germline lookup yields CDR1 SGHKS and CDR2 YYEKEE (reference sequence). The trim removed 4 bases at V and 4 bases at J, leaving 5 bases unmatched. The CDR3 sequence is CASSPGGWPDTQYF. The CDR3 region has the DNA TGTGCCAGCAGCCCGGGGGGGTGGCCAGATACGCAGTATTTT.

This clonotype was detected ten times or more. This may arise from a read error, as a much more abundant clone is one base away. CDR3: CASSQVAYNEQYF. The CDR3 DNA is TGTGCCAGCAGCCAGGTCGCCTACAATGAGCAGTACTTC. This chain connects TRBV3-1 to TRBJ2-1; no firm D call. The J call is uncertain, as TRBJ2-7 better fits the DNA end. Germline values: CDR1 LGHDT, CDR2 YNNKEL (reference sequence). CDR3 length: 13 residues.

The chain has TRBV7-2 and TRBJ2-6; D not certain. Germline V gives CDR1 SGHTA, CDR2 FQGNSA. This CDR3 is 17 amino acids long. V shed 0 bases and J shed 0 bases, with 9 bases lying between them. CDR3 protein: CASSLAFSVSGANVLTF. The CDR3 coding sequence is TGTGCCAGCAGCTTAGCGTTCTCAGTCTCTGGGGCCAACGTCCTGACTTTC. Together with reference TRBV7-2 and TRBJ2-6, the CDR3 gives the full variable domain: GAGVSQSPSNKVTEKGKDVELRCDPISGHTALYWYRQSLGQGLEFLIYFQGNSAPDKSGLPSDRFSAERTGGSVSTLTIQRTQQEDSAVYLCASSLAFSVSGANVLTFGAGSRLTVL.

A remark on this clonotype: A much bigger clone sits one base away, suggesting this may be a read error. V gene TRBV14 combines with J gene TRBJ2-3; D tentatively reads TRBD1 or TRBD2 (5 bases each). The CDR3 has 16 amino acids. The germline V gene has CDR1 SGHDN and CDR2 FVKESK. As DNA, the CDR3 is TGTACCAGCAGCCGGTTGGGACGCCCGAGCACAGATACGCAGTATTTT. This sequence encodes CTSSRLGRPSTDTQYF.

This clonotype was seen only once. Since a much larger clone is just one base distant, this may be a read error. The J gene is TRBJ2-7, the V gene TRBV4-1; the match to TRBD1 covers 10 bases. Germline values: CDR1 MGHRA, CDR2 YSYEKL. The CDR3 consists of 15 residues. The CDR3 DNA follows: TGCGCCGGCAGCCAAGGACAGGGGGTCTCCTACGAGCAGTACTTC. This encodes CAGSQGQGVSYEQYF.

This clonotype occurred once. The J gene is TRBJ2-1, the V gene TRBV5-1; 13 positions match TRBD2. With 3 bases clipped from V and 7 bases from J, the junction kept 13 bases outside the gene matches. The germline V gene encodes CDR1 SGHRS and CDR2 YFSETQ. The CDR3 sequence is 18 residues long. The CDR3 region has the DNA TGCGCCAGCAGCTCGACGGGACTAGCGGGGCTGGGCATAAATGAGCAGTTCTTC. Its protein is CASSSTGLAGLGINEQFF.

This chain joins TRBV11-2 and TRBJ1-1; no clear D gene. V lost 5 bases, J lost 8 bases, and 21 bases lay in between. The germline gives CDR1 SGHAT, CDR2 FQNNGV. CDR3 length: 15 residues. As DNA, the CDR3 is TGTGCCAGCAGCCCCCCCGGTGCAGGAAGCTACGAAGCTTTCTTT. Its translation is CASSPPGAGSYEAFF.

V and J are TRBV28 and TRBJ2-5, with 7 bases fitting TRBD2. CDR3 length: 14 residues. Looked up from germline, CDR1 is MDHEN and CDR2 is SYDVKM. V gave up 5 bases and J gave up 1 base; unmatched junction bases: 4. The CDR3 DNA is TGTGCCAGCAGTAGTGCGGGGGTCCAAGAGACCCAGTACTTC. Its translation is CASSSAGVQETQYF.

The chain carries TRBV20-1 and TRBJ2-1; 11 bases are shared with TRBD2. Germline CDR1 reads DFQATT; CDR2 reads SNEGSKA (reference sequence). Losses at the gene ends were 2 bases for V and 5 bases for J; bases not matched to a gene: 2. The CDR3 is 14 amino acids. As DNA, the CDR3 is TGCAGTGCTAGACGACTAGCGGGGAACAATGAGCAGTTCTTC. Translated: CSARRLAGNNEQFF.